This is a list of T cell receptor beta chains from one sample in a study of blood T cell repertoires in COVID-19. The protocol was immunoSEQ multiplex PCR, while the TCRdb copy is restricted to in-frame clones and leaves out a portion. The sample comprises 150,000 or so clones, about 86% of which are singletons, and roughly 7% rests with the top ten. Sequenced material: peripheral blood. The receptor source for this set is a man in his fifties or sixties with active or convalescent COVID-19. The CDR3 runs from the conserved cysteine through the conserved F or W. D genes are given only for firm matches. Clone size is not always given. Where it is, it says once, few, many or a class for expanded clones.

length | J | D | size | V | CDR3 | DNA
13 | TRBJ1-2 | TRBD1 | few | TRBV2 | CASRADRNYGYTF | TGTGCCAGCAGAGCGGACAGGAACTATGGCTACACCTTC
15 | TRBJ2-1 | TRBD2 | - | TRBV7-2 | CASSPGRVSYNEQFF | TGTGCCAGCAGCCCAGGGAGGGTCTCCTACAATGAGCAGTTCTTC
14 | TRBJ2-7 | TRBD1 | - | TRBV6-5 | CASALGQSNGEQYF | TGTGCCAGCGCCCTGGGACAGTCAAATGGGGAGCAGTACTTC
16 | TRBJ1-2 | TRBD1 | - | TRBV5-6 | CASSFTGTGRPYGYTF | TGTGCCAGCAGCTTCACTGGGACAGGGAGGCCCTATGGCTACACCTTC
16 | TRBJ2-2 | - | - | TRBV7-9 | CASSQATGLDTGELFF | TGTGCCAGCAGCCAAGCGACGGGGTTAGACACCGGGGAGCTGTTTTTT
16 | TRBJ1-5 | - | - | TRBV6-4 | CASSDSSRQGNQPQHF | TGTGCCAGCAGTGACTCGAGCCGGCAGGGGAATCAGCCCCAGCATTTT
16 | TRBJ1-4 | - | - | TRBV1 | CTSSQVDRVYREKLFF | TGCACCAGCAGCCAAGTCGACAGGGTCTACCGTGAAAAACTGTTTTTT
15 | TRBJ2-2 | TRBD2 | - | TRBV27 | CASSLTSGSAGELFF | TGTGCCAGCAGTTTGACTAGCGGGAGCGCCGGGGAGCTGTTTTTT
15 | TRBJ1-4 | - | - | TRBV25-1 | CASSPPEGLGEKLFF | TGTGCCAGCAGCCCCCCGGAGGGGTTAGGAGAAAAACTGTTTTTT
14 | TRBJ2-3 | - | - | TRBV11-3 | CASSFDSSTDTQYF | TGTGCCAGCAGCTTCGACAGCAGCACAGATACGCAGTATTTT
16 | TRBJ2-1 | - | - | TRBV2 | CASSLSASSSYNEQFF | TGTGCCAGCAGTCTTAGCGCTTCCAGCTCCTACAATGAGCAGTTCTTC
16 | TRBJ1-5 | - | - | TRBV4-2 | CASSQAVAGPNQPQHF | TGTGCCAGCAGCCAAGCGGTCGCGGGGCCCAATCAGCCCCAGCATTTT
13 | TRBJ2-7 | - | - | TRBV19 | CATLGGDGYEQYF | TGTGCCACCCTAGGAGGGGATGGGTACGAGCAGTACTTC
15 | TRBJ2-1 | TRBD2 | - | TRBV7-3 | CASSVAGGTYNEQFF | TGTGCCAGCAGCGTAGCGGGGGGAACTTACAATGAGCAGTTCTTC
17 | TRBJ2-2 | TRBD2 | - | TRBV19 | CASSPLRGTANTGELFF | TGTGCCAGTAGTCCCTTGCGGGGGACCGCGAACACCGGGGAGCTGTTTTTT
13 | TRBJ1-1 | - | - | TRBV7-9 | CASNPQGGTEAFF | TGTGCCAGCAATCCGCAGGGCGGCACTGAAGCTTTCTTT
13 | TRBJ1-2 | - | - | TRBV6-2/TRBV6-3 | CASSFTEIYGYTF | TGTGCCAGCAGTTTTACAGAGATCTATGGCTACACCTTC
14 | TRBJ2-3 | TRBD1 | once | TRBV4-3 | CASSQGQGEDTQYF | TGCGCCAGCAGCCAGGGACAGGGAGAAGATACGCAGTATTTT
15 | TRBJ2-3 | TRBD2 | - | TRBV29-1 | CSVGTSGGTTDTQYF | TGCAGCGTTGGGACTAGCGGGGGGACCACAGATACGCAGTATTTT
13 | TRBJ1-2 | - | - | TRBV9 | CASSVSGNYGYTF | TGTGCCAGCAGCGTGTCAGGGAACTATGGCTACACCTTC
12 | TRBJ2-2 | - | - | TRBV7-3 | CASSFGGGELFF | TGTGCCAGCAGCTTCGGAGGCGGGGAGCTGTTTTTT
19 | TRBJ2-2 | - | - | TRBV24-1 | CATSDSGGGPSANTGELFF | TGTGCCACCAGTGATTCTGGGGGCGGCCCAAGCGCGAACACCGGGGAGCTGTTTTTT
16 | TRBJ2-3 | TRBD2 | once | TRBV5-1 | CASSPLGEGSTDTQYF | TGCGCCAGCAGCCCGCTAGGGGAGGGGTCCACAGATACGCAGTATTTT
14 | TRBJ1-5 | - | few | TRBV5-1 | CASSLEGATQPQHF | TGCGCCAGCAGCTTGGAAGGGGCTACCCAGCCCCAGCATTTT
13 | TRBJ1-6 | - | - | TRBV2 | CASSRQPNSPLHF | TGTGCCAGCAGTAGACAACCGAATTCACCCCTCCACTTT
16 | TRBJ2-3 | TRBD2 | once | TRBV3-1/TRBV3-2 | CASSQERGVRTATQYF | TGTGCCAGCAGCCAAGAGCGGGGGGTCCGCACTGCTACGCAGTATTTT
14 | TRBJ2-1 | - | - | TRBV7-8 | CASSPVDRVNEQFF | TGTGCCAGCAGCCCCGTCGATCGAGTCAATGAGCAGTTCTTC
12 | TRBJ1-2 | - | once | TRBV27 | CASSLSRQDYTF | TGTGCCAGCAGTTTGTCCCGTCAGGACTACACCTTC
14 | TRBJ1-2 | - | - | TRBV18 | CASSPGPGFNGYTF | TGTGCCAGCTCGCCAGGGCCGGGGTTCAATGGCTACACCTTC
18 | TRBJ2-1 | TRBD2 | - | TRBV4-3 | CASSQEVSGGAGYNEQFF | TGCGCCAGCAGCCAAGAAGTTAGCGGGGGGGCAGGCTACAATGAGCAGTTCTTC
13 | TRBJ2-1 | TRBD2 | - | TRBV19 | CASSTSGYNEQFF | TGTGCCAGTAGTACTAGCGGATACAATGAGCAGTTCTTC
12 | TRBJ1-4 | TRBD1 | - | TRBV2 | CASNRGNEKLFF | TGTGCCAGCAACAGGGGTAATGAAAAACTGTTTTTT
14 | TRBJ2-3 | TRBD2 | - | TRBV2 | CATKSGRATDTQYF | TGTGCCACGAAAAGCGGGAGGGCCACAGATACGCAGTATTTT
17 | TRBJ2-2 | TRBD1 | - | TRBV5-4 | CASRRDSGTGGTGELFF | TGTGCCAGCAGGCGAGATTCCGGGACAGGGGGCACCGGGGAGCTGTTTTTT
12 | TRBJ1-2 | - | - | TRBV24-1 | CATSVGNYGYTF | TGTGCCACCAGTGTTGGCAACTATGGCTACACCTTC
17 | TRBJ1-2 | TRBD1 | - | TRBV5-4 | CASSLRMTGQGNYGYTF | TGTGCCAGCAGCTTGAGAATGACGGGACAGGGAAACTATGGCTACACCTTC
13 | TRBJ1-2 | - | - | TRBV3-1/TRBV3-2 | CASSPAQNYGYTF | TGTGCCAGCAGCCCTGCACAGAACTATGGCTACACCTTC
14 | TRBJ1-2 | - | - | TRBV6-1 | CASSEAGGGNGYTF | TGTGCCAGCAGTGAAGCCGGGGGGGGAAATGGCTACACCTTC
14 | TRBJ2-7 | TRBD2 | - | TRBV6-4 | CASSVTSGYYEQYF | TGTGCCAGCAGCGTGACTAGCGGGTACTACGAGCAGTACTTC
15 | TRBJ2-5 | TRBD2 | - | TRBV6-6 | CASSYELAGEETQYF | TGTGCCAGCAGTTACGAACTAGCGGGAGAAGAGACCCAGTACTTC
15 | TRBJ2-2 | - | - | TRBV6-2/TRBV6-3 | CASSYSGLNTGELFF | TGTGCCAGCAGTTATTCGGGACTTAACACCGGGGAGCTGTTTTTT
13 | TRBJ1-2 | - | - | TRBV5-1 | CASSSGTIYGYTF | TGCGCCAGCAGCTCCGGGACAATCTATGGCTACACCTTC
15 | TRBJ2-1 | TRBD1 | - | TRBV10-3 | CAISGGQGQYNEQFF | TGTGCCATCAGTGGAGGACAGGGGCAATACAATGAGCAGTTCTTC